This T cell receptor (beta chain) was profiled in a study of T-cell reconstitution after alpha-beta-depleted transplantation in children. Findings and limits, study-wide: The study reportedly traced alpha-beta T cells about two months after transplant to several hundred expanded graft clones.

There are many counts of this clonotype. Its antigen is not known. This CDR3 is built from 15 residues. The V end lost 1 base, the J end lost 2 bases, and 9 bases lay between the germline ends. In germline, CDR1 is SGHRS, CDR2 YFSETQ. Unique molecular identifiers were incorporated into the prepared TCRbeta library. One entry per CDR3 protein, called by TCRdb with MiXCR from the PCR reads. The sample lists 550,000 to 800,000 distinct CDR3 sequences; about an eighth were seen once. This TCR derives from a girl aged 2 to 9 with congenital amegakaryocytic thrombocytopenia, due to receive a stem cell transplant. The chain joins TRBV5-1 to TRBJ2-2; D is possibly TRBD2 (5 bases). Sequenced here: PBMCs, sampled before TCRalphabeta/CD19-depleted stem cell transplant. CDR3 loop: CASSLQLGNTGELFF. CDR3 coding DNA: TGCGCCAGCAGCTTGCAACTAGGTAACACCGGGGAGCTGTTTTTT.